This record concerns one T cell receptor beta chain sequence. Its antigen is still unknown. This entry is derived from a study of cytomegalovirus exposure and HLA in healthy donors. In the study overall: Unique TCR beta sequences numbering over 100 million came from 150 million to 200 million T cells in an earlier analysis. Findings of the study overall: Many donors shared some public TCRs, even though most TCR sequences were rare.

The CDR3 is 12 amino acids. V was trimmed by 6 bases and J by 6 bases, leaving 11 bases between them. Germline V CDR1 and CDR2: KGHSH, LQKENI. PCR was performed using 60 Vbeta and 13 Jbeta primers. Assay used: immunoSEQ multiplex PCR; TCRdb lists only in-frame clones, some missing. The sample records 150,000 to 200,000 clones, approximately 78% being singletons. The gene calls are TRBV18 and TRBJ1-2; perhaps TRBD1 as D (5 bases). Sequences were obtained from PBMCs. The clonotype originates from a woman between 18 and 29 years old in good health and CMV-seronegative. The CDR3 loop is CASSSQGHGYTF. CDR3 sequence (DNA): TGTGCCAGCTCGTCCCAGGGTCATGGCTACACCTTC.